Reported below is one T cell receptor beta chain. Its antigen is currently unknown. This entry comes from a study of Graves' ophthalmopathy and Graves' hyperthyroidism. Study-wide context: The term stable hyperthyroidism indicated an absence of ophthalmopathy within 18 months of follow-up.

Hyperthyroidism patients had new diagnoses, durations under 2 months, and ages of 18 to 65. Other autoimmune diseases, uncontrolled infections, pregnancy or lactation led to the exclusion of patients. Points from the study as a whole: Ophthalmopathy was separated from stable hyperthyroidism by a 13-signature model with 87.88% sensitivity and around 84% specificity.

Amplified TCR beta CDR3 regions were obtained using RNA transcripts as template. HTBI primers were used in a first-round RT-PCR, which preceded a second-round multiplex PCR. TCRdb used MiXCR to reprocess the multiplex PCR reads, holding one entry per CDR3 protein. The sample lists approximately 1.2 million distinct CDR3 sequences; less than 45% were seen once. CDR1 and CDR2 from the germline V gene are SQVTM and ANQGSEA. The V gene lost 3 bases and the J gene lost 5 bases, with 17 bases spanning the gap. The CDR3 contains 14 residues. This clonotype was sampled from an adult man with Graves' hyperthyroidism. The genes are TRBV29-1 and TRBJ2-7; D is possibly TRBD1 (5 bases). The sequenced sample consisted of peripheral blood or thyroid tissue (not recorded which). In DNA, the CDR3 is TGCAGCGTTGAGGGGCCAGGGATAGGCAACGAGCAGTACTTC. Its translation is CSVEGPGIGNEQYF.